The TCR beta chain described here comes from a study of blood T cell repertoires in COVID-19. Repertoires were generated with immunoSEQ multiplex PCR, while TCRdb's copy carries only in-frame clones and drops some. The top ten hold roughly 1.6% of the sample, which has hundreds of thousands of clones, around 87% seen once. The study drew participants aged roughly 18 to 89 years from approximately 23 US areas. The length of the CDR3 is 13 residues. The ends were cut back, 2 bases at V and 5 bases at J, with 9 bases in the middle. Germline loops: CDR1 MNHEY, CDR2 SVGAGI. This clone has only a few counts. Different DNA sequences within this sample yield the same CDR3.

The chain has TRBV6-5 and TRBJ1-1; a possible D gene is TRBD1 (5 bases). Input material: PBMCs or T cells enriched from blood (not recorded which). The sequence came from a woman aged 50 to 60 who had recovered from COVID-19. The CDR3 nucleotides read TGTGCCAGCAGTTACGGTGGGGGGACTGAAGCTTTCTTT. Protein sequence: CASSYGGGTEAFF.